The 22 T cell receptor beta chains below all came from one sample that was sequenced in a study of spatial heterogeneity in lung cancer. Each CDR3 protein is one row after TCRdb ran MiXCR on the 5' RACE reads. The table records about 9,900 distinct CDR3 sequences, approximately 6.3% of them present only once. The time point denotes: sample taken at primary tumor resection. Antigen specificity for these receptors is unknown. General study results and limits: How many expanded intratumoral alpha and beta TCRs were present tracked the tumor mutation count, which was a count of nonsynonymous mutations.

The sample in question was lung tumor tissue, obtained at surgery. These receptors were obtained from a female donor with early-stage non-small cell lung cancer.

By sample fraction, this clonotype is medium-sized (0.01 to 0.1%). The genes are TRBV7-9 and TRBJ2-2; 7 bases line up with TRBD1. CDR1 and CDR2 from the germline V gene are SEHNR and FQNEAQ (reference sequence). With V trimmed by 0 bases and J by 7 bases, 8 bases remained unmatched. The CDR3 sequence is 16 residues long. DNA of the CDR3: TGTGCCAGCAGCTTAGCGCTTTACAGGGGAGACGGGGAGCTGTTTTTT. Its translation: CASSLALYRGDGELFF.

A few counts support this clonotype. The V call is TRBV20-1, the J call TRBJ2-1; 11 bases line up with TRBD2. Germline CDR1 reads DFQATT; CDR2 reads SNEGSKA (reference sequence). The trim removed 6 bases at V and 5 bases at J, leaving 3 bases unmatched. This CDR3 is built from 13 residues. CDR3 nucleotides: TGCAGTGCCCCGGGACTAGCGGACAATGAGCAGTTCTTC. Translation gives CSAPGLADNEQFF.

This clonotype was detected many times. V gene TRBV27 combines with J gene TRBJ2-2; D not certain. Germline V gene sequence: CDR1 MNHEY, CDR2 SMNVEV (reference sequence). V was cut by 6 bases and J by 6 bases, with 11 bases left in between. The CDR3 sequence is 13 residues long. The CDR3 DNA follows: TGTGCCAGCAGGTCCCCACGGTCCGGGGAGCTGTTTTTT. Translated, it gives CASRSPRSGELFF.

V usage is TRBV4-2 and J usage is TRBJ2-1; D is perhaps TRBD2 (6 bases). Germline-derived CDR1 and CDR2 are LGHNA and YNFKEQ. V was shortened by 1 base and J by 0 bases, with 10 bases between the two germline ends. The CDR3 has 16 amino acids. The CDR3: CASSQARGSSYNEQFF. DNA for the CDR3: TGTGCCAGCAGCCAAGCACGGGGGAGCTCCTACAATGAGCAGTTCTTC.

This clonotype was detected only a few times. The rearrangement uses TRBV29-1 and TRBJ2-7; TRBD1 matches 8 bases. Germline lookup yields CDR1 SQVTM and CDR2 ANQGSEA. This CDR3 has 14 residues. J gave up 3 bases and V 2 bases, and 6 bases lay outside the gene matches. CDR3 bases: TGCAGCGTTGAATTCGGTGGGACAGGCTACGAGCAGTACTTC. Protein product: CSVEFGGTGYEQYF.

This clonotype is deemed medium-sized (0.01 to 0.1%). The CDR3 nucleotides are TGCAGTGCTAGGATCCCGGGACAGTCCTTCACGGAGTCAGAGACCCAGTACTTC. Translating gives CSARIPGQSFTESETQYF. V gene TRBV20-1 combines with J gene TRBJ2-5, with 7 bases lining up with TRBD1. The CDR3 totals 18 residues. With 3 bases clipped from V and 4 bases from J, the junction kept 20 bases outside the gene matches. Germline CDR1 is DFQATT and CDR2 is SNEGSKA (reference sequence).

In its sample, this clonotype was seen a few times. The chain joins TRBV6-4 to TRBJ1-4; D is possibly TRBD1 (5 bases). The CDR3 contains 14 residues. The V gene lost 6 bases and the J gene lost 4 bases, with 12 bases spanning the gap. The V gene's germline CDR1 is MRHNA and CDR2 SNTAGT. In DNA, the CDR3 is TGTGCCAGCAGCGAACAGGAGTATAATGAAAAACTGTTTTTT. As protein: CASSEQEYNEKLFF.

The sample holds a few counts of this clonotype. CDR3 nucleotide sequence: TGTGCCAGCAGTTCCCTCGGGGGCAATCAGCCCCAGCATTTT. As protein: CASSSLGGNQPQHF. V and J are TRBV27 and TRBJ1-5, with D unclear. The V gene lost 4 bases and the J gene lost 2 bases, with 9 bases spanning the gap. Germline lookup yields CDR1 MNHEY and CDR2 SMNVEV (reference sequence). The CDR3 is made up of 14 amino acids.

This clonotype was counted many times. The gene calls are TRBV10-3 and TRBJ2-1; 10 bases align to TRBD1. From germline, CDR1 is ENHRY and CDR2 SYGVKD. The junction had 6 bases not matched to a gene; V was cut back by 2 bases and J by 5 bases. The CDR3 sequence is 16 residues long. Written as DNA, the CDR3 is TGTGCCATCAGTGAGCCCAGACAGGGGGCCCACAATGAGCAGTTCTTC. Protein sequence: CAISEPRQGAHNEQFF.

At least ten counts were recorded for this clonotype. The V call is TRBV5-6, the J call TRBJ2-1; D is undetermined. Germline V CDR1 and CDR2: SGHDT, YYEEEE. The V end lost 6 bases, the J end lost 4 bases, and 11 bases lay between the germline ends. The CDR3 sequence is 13 residues long. The DNA for the CDR3 is TGTGCCAGCATCAAGAATCCGTACAATGAGCAGTTCTTC. Its protein product is CASIKNPYNEQFF.

This clonotype was detected ten times or more. V is TRBV20-1 and J is TRBJ2-7; D is perhaps TRBD1 (6 bases). The CDR3 contains 14 residues. The germline CDR1 and CDR2 sequences are DFQATT and SNEGSKA (reference sequence). Deletions cut 6 bases from V and 3 bases from J, with 18 bases between. The CDR3 loop reads CSAQNPDSYYEQYF. Written as DNA, the CDR3 is TGCAGTGCCCAAAACCCGGACAGCTACTACGAGCAGTACTTC.

This clonotype was found many times. The chain recombines TRBV9 with TRBJ2-5; D may match TRBD1 or TRBD2 (5 bases each). Trimming took off 0 bases at V and 2 bases at J, with 8 bases between the two ends. CDR3 size: 14 residues. The germline V gene encodes CDR1 SGDLS and CDR2 YYNGEE. The CDR3 protein is CASSVEGTQETQYF. The CDR3 DNA is TGTGCCAGCAGCGTAGAAGGGACGCAAGAGACCCAGTACTTC.

This clonotype was detected ten times or more. The J gene is TRBJ2-7, the V gene TRBV11-2; D gene ambiguous. V was clipped by 2 bases and J by 7 bases, with 9 bases between them. Germline V gene data show CDR1 as SGHAT and CDR2 as FQNNGV. This CDR3 comprises 12 residues. Here the CDR3 reads CASSLRPPEQYF. CDR3 nucleotides: TGTGCCAGCAGCTTACGGCCACCGGAGCAGTACTTC.

Turning to this clonotype: A much larger clone differs by one base, so this may be a read error. Likely a read error: the CDR3 ends without its conserved phenylalanine or tryptophan. The V call is TRBV19, the J call TRBJ1-1; D gene unclear. CDR1 is LNHDA and CDR2 is SQIVND in the germline V gene (reference sequence). The CDR3 runs 13 residues. The V end lost 9 bases, the J end lost 1 base, and 12 bases lay between the germline ends. This CDR3 reads CASQVGRNTEAFL. The CDR3 DNA sequence: TGTGCCAGCCAAGTTGGACGGAACACTGAAGCTTTCCTT.

This clonotype was seen only a few times. V is TRBV20-1 and J is TRBJ2-3; 7 bases agree with TRBD2. The CDR3 is made up of 14 amino acids. The V gene end was trimmed by 3 bases and the J gene end by 2 bases; junction bases not matched to a gene: 5. Per the germline V gene, CDR1 is DFQATT and CDR2 is SNEGSKA (reference sequence). CDR3 bases: TGCAGTGCTAGCCCAGCGGGGAACACAGATACGCAGTATTTT. Translation gives CSASPAGNTDTQYF.

In this sample, this clonotype turned up many times. The J gene is TRBJ1-5, the V gene TRBV2; D possibly corresponds to TRBD1 (5 bases). The CDR3 is made up of 12 amino acids. The V gene lost 4 bases and the J gene lost 10 bases, with 11 bases spanning the gap. Germline values: CDR1 SNHLY, CDR2 FYNNEI. The CDR3 DNA follows: TGTGCCAGCAGTGCGGGGGTGGATCCCCAGCATTTT. Amino acids: CASSAGVDPQHF.

This clonotype was seen more than once but under ten times. The CDR3 region is CSAPSGGKETQYF. CDR3 DNA sequence: TGCAGTGCCCCTAGCGGGGGCAAAGAGACCCAGTACTTC. This chain connects TRBV20-1 to TRBJ2-5; 10 bases match TRBD2. Germline V gene lookup returns CDR1 DFQATT and CDR2 SNEGSKA (reference sequence). CDR3 length: 13 residues. V lost 6 bases, J lost 3 bases, and 4 bases stayed unmatched.

Worth noting for this clonotype: A much more abundant neighbour one base away suggests this may be a read error. The chain employs TRBV13 and TRBJ2-3; 9 nucleotides line up with TRBD2. Germline CDR1 PRHDT, CDR2 FYEKMQ (reference sequence). There are 17 residues in the CDR3. The CDR3 coding sequence is TGTGCCAGCAGCTATCCCTCCGGTAGCGGGAGCCCAGATACGCTGTATTTT. Protein: CASSYPSGSGSPDTLYF. The entire variable domain, with the rest obtained from reference TRBV13 and TRBJ2-3, is as follows: AAGVIQSPRHLIKEKRETATLKCYPIPRHDTVYWYQQGPGQDPQFLISFYEKMQSDKGSIPDRFSAQQFSDYHSELNMSSLELGDSALYFCASSYPSGSGSPDTLYFGPGTRLTVL.

The V call is TRBV6-5, the J call TRBJ1-5, with D possibly being TRBD1 (5 bases). There are 13 residues in the CDR3. Per germline, CDR1 MNHEY and CDR2 SVGAGI. Trimming pared 6 bases from V and 1 base from J, leaving 7 bases between. For the CDR3, the DNA is TGTGCCAGCAGCTGGGACAGCAATCAGCCCCAGCATTTT. Its translation is CASSWDSNQPQHF.

Ten or more counts support this clonotype. The chain employs TRBV5-6 and TRBJ2-3; possible D gene TRBD2, 5 bases. V was shortened by 2 bases and J by 2 bases, with 15 bases between the two germline ends. CDR3 size: 16 residues. Germline assignment: CDR1 SGHDT and CDR2 YYEEEE. CDR3 amino acids: CASSFNRERPTDTQYF. The CDR3 DNA is TGTGCCAGCAGCTTTAATCGGGAACGACCCACAGATACGCAGTATTTT.

The table lists this clonotype with many counts. The genes are TRBV7-2 and TRBJ2-5, with D hard to call. This CDR3 has 14 amino acids. CDR1 and CDR2 (germline): SGHTA, FQGNSA. V was clipped by 7 bases and J by 2 bases, with 14 bases between them. The CDR3: CASTPLVLQETQYF. Here the CDR3 DNA reads TGTGCCAGCACCCCGTTGGTTTTGCAAGAGACCCAGTACTTC.

J is TRBJ1-2 and V is TRBV5-6, with a weak D call TRBD1 (5 bases). V was pared by 3 bases and J by 2 bases, with 8 bases between. Per the germline V gene, CDR1 is SGHDT and CDR2 is YYEEEE. This CDR3 has 13 amino acids. CDR3 sequence reads: CASSSQGNYGYTF. As DNA, the CDR3 is TGTGCCAGCAGCTCGCAGGGAAACTATGGCTACACCTTC.